These 20 T cell receptor beta chains came from one sample sequenced in a study of CD8+ T cells in alopecia areata. Treatment given: oral pan-JAK inhibitor, 5-10 mg twice daily. Extracted RNA was reverse transcribed into cDNA, the sequencing template. Some clones are missing from TCRdb's copy, which holds only in-frame ones; the method was immunoSEQ multiplex PCR. The table lists 200,000 to 250,000 clones, under 70% of them singletons. The sequencing here drew on CD4+ T cells sorted from blood, taken at week 4, from a patient treated with tofacitinib. These receptors came from a human donor with alopecia areata.

The chain carries TRBV6-1 and TRBJ1-6; the D is unclear. Trimming left V 8 bases short and J 5 bases short, with 13 bases between. Germline V gene data show CDR1 as MNHNS and CDR2 as SASEGT. The CDR3 loop spans 14 amino acids. The CDR3 DNA sequence: TGTGCCAGCCGGTCATTCACCGATAATTCACCCCTCCACTTT. This sequence encodes CASRSFTDNSPLHF.

The chain has TRBV7-2 and TRBJ1-6; unclear D gene. The CDR3 has 15 residues. Germline CDR1 SGHTA, CDR2 FQGNSA. V was cut by 5 bases and J by 4 bases, with 12 bases left in between. The CDR3 sequence is CASSPVVGYNSPLHF. CDR3 bases: TGTGCCAGCAGCCCCGTTGTGGGGTATAATTCACCCCTCCACTTT.

There are a few counts of this clone. Other nucleotide sequences from this sample produce the same CDR3. V usage is TRBV30 and J usage is TRBJ1-5; the D is unclear. Trimming left V 2 bases short and J 0 bases short, with 5 bases between. The CDR3 has 13 amino acids. Germline values: CDR1 GTSNPN, CDR2 SVGIG (reference sequence). CDR3 bases: TGTGCCTGGAGTCGAGATAGCAATCAGCCCCAGCATTTT. Translated: CAWSRDSNQPQHF.

V is TRBV7-9 and J is TRBJ1-1; D gene ambiguous. CDR3 length equals 13 residues. The V end lost 2 bases, the J end lost 1 base, and 5 bases lay between the germline ends. CDR1 and CDR2 from the germline V gene are SEHNR and FQNEAQ (reference sequence). This chain's CDR3 is CASSLQPNTEAFF. CDR3 nucleotide sequence: TGTGCCAGCAGCTTACAACCGAACACTGAAGCTTTCTTT.

This clone was detected a few times. The chain couples TRBV5-1 to TRBJ1-2; 9 nucleotides match TRBD1. The CDR3 has 18 amino acids. V lost 0 bases to trimming and J lost 2 bases; unmatched junction nucleotides: 11. The germline V gene encodes CDR1 SGHRS and CDR2 YFSETQ. The CDR3 sequence: CASSLATKGQGSNYGYTF. CDR3 DNA: TGCGCCAGCAGCTTGGCCACTAAAGGACAGGGGTCAAACTATGGCTACACCTTC. Supplemented by reference TRBV5-1 and TRBJ1-2, the full variable domain reads KAGVTQTPRYLIKTRGQQVTLSCSPISGHRSVSWYQQTPGQGLQFLFEYFSETQRNKGNFPGRFSGRQFSNSRSEMNVSTLELGDSALYLCASSLATKGQGSNYGYTFGSGTRLTVV.

This rearrangement joins TRBV29-1 to TRBJ2-5; D ambiguous. The CDR3 is 12 residues long. Trimming shortened V by 4 bases and J by 1 base, and 7 bases separated the two germline ends. Germline V gives CDR1 SQVTM, CDR2 ANQGSEA. In DNA form, the CDR3 reads TGCAGCGTTGCCAGGTCCCAAGAGACCCAGTACTTC. As protein: CSVARSQETQYF.

The CDR3 nucleotides are TGTGCCAGCAGCCGCCAACAGGGTACCTACGAGCAGTACTTC. Amino acid sequence: CASSRQQGTYEQYF. V usage is TRBV7-2 and J usage is TRBJ2-7, with D possibly being TRBD1 (6 bases). The CDR3 has 14 amino acids. V dropped 5 bases and J dropped 2 bases, with 13 bases sitting between them. Germline CDR1 is SGHTA and CDR2 is FQGNSA.

This clone was observed a handful of times. The rearrangement links TRBV30 to TRBJ1-6; a weak D match, TRBD1 (5 bases). Trimming took off 1 base at V and 9 bases at J, with 7 bases between the two ends. The CDR3 extends over 12 amino acids. Germline CDR1 and CDR2: GTSNPN and SVGIG (reference sequence). The CDR3 region is CAWSGGLSPLHF. The CDR3 DNA sequence: TGTGCCTGGAGTGGGGGCCTTTCACCCCTCCACTTT.

There are a few counts of this clone. The V gene is TRBV5-6, the J gene TRBJ1-6, with a possible D match to TRBD1 (5 bases). Per germline, CDR1 SGHDT and CDR2 YYEEEE. The CDR3 runs 16 residues. V shed 4 bases and J shed 3 bases, with 14 bases lying between them. Written as DNA, the CDR3 is TGTGCCAGCAGCCCCGGGGGGAATGTCTATAATTCACCCCTCCACTTT. Its protein product is CASSPGGNVYNSPLHF.

J is TRBJ1-1 and V is TRBV30; 8 bases agree with TRBD1. The CDR3 is 13 residues long. The V segment lost 4 bases and the J segment 3 bases; nucleotides outside the gene matches: 4. Per germline, CDR1 GTSNPN and CDR2 SVGIG (reference sequence). The DNA of the CDR3 is TGTGCCTGGATGAGCAGGGGGCACACTGAAGCTTTCTTT. Translated, it gives CAWMSRGHTEAFF.

Note on this clone: A read error is possible here, since a much larger clone lies one base away. The chain uses TRBV7-2 and TRBJ1-1, with TRBD1 as a possible D gene (5 bases). CDR3 length: 13 residues. The V end lost 3 bases, the J end lost 1 base, and 6 bases lay between the germline ends. Germline V lookup: CDR1 SGHTA, CDR2 FQGNSA. The CDR3 loop is CASSFQGNTEAFF. The CDR3 nucleotides are TGTGCCAGCAGCTTCCAGGGGAACACTGAAGCTTTCTTT.

This chain links TRBV10-3 with TRBJ2-5; TRBD2 matches 9 bases. V shed 2 bases, J shed 6 bases, and the junction held 7 bases outside the gene matches. CDR3 size: 15 residues. Per germline, CDR1 ENHRY and CDR2 SYGVKD. The CDR3 is CAISEASGAKKTQYF. The CDR3, as DNA: TGTGCCATCAGTGAGGCTAGCGGGGCCAAGAAGACCCAGTACTTC.

This clone was observed a single time. The chain has TRBV29-1 and TRBJ1-1; D is perhaps TRBD1 (6 bases). The CDR3 has 13 amino acids. Trimming took off 4 bases at V and 7 bases at J, with 16 bases between the two ends. Germline assignment: CDR1 SQVTM and CDR2 ANQGSEA. CDR3 sequence reads: CSVGGKGELEAFF. CDR3 nucleotides: TGCAGCGTTGGGGGGAAGGGGGAACTTGAAGCTTTCTTT.

The V gene is TRBV20-1, the J gene TRBJ2-7, with 7 bases identical to TRBD1. The CDR3 loop spans 11 amino acids. The junction had 10 bases not matched to a gene; V was cut back by 5 bases and J by 12 bases. Looked up from germline, CDR1 is DFQATT and CDR2 is SNEGSKA (reference sequence). The CDR3 protein is CSAQAYRDRYF. For the CDR3, the DNA is TGCAGTGCTCAAGCATACAGGGACAGGTACTTC.

Details on this clone: Other DNA sequences from this sample encode an identical CDR3 as well. This rearrangement joins TRBV30 to TRBJ1-5; a weak D match, TRBD1 (5 bases). Germline lookup yields CDR1 GTSNPN and CDR2 SVGIG (reference sequence). The CDR3 has 13 residues. V lost 2 bases, J lost 5 bases, and 10 bases lay in between. The CDR3 loop is CAWSSGGDQPQHF. The CDR3 DNA reads as TGTGCCTGGAGTTCGGGGGGGGATCAGCCCCAGCATTTT.

This chain connects TRBV7-8 to TRBJ2-1; D gene unclear. Trimming left V 5 bases short and J 3 bases short, with 11 bases between. The CDR3 has 14 residues. Germline CDR1 is SGHVS and CDR2 is FQNEAQ. This CDR3 reads CASSPRILYNEQFF. In DNA, the CDR3 is TGTGCCAGCAGCCCCCGAATCCTCTACAATGAGCAGTTCTTC.

The V gene is TRBV30, the J gene TRBJ2-5; 7 bases map to TRBD2. V shed 3 bases and J 2 bases; nucleotides not matched to a gene: 3. Germline loops: CDR1 GTSNPN, CDR2 SVGIG (reference sequence). The CDR3 covers 13 residues. CDR3 bases: TGTGCCTGGAGGCGGGGGTTTCAAGAGACCCAGTACTTC. Its translation is CAWRRGFQETQYF.

The chain recombines TRBV5-4 with TRBJ1-2; perhaps TRBD1 as D (5 bases). V was shortened by 6 bases and J by 6 bases, with 18 bases between the two germline ends. CDR1 and CDR2 from the germline V gene are SGHNT and YYREEE (reference sequence). CDR3 length: 14 residues. The chain's CDR3 is CASINPAGIHGYTF. The CDR3 bases are TGTGCCAGCATCAACCCCGCAGGGATCCATGGCTACACCTTC.

The chain joins TRBV2 to TRBJ1-6; weak D call: TRBD1 (6 bases). V gave up 4 bases and J gave up 10 bases, with 8 bases separating them. The CDR3 loop spans 12 amino acids. Germline V lookup: CDR1 SNHLY, CDR2 FYNNEI. CDR3 in amino acids: CASSGQGSPLHF. DNA of the CDR3: TGTGCCAGCAGTGGGCAGGGGTCACCCCTCCACTTT. The whole variable domain, filled in from reference TRBV2 and TRBJ1-6, reads EPEVTQTPSHQVTQMGQEVILRCVPISNHLYFYWYRQILGQKVEFLVSFYNNEISEKSEIFDDQFSVERPDGSNFTLKIRSTKLEDSAMYFCASSGQGSPLHFGNGTRLTVT.

The chain links TRBV6-5 to TRBJ2-4; 11 positions match TRBD1. CDR1 is MNHEY and CDR2 is SVGAGI in the germline V gene. Trimming took 5 bases from V and 8 from J; bases not matched to a gene: 8. This CDR3 comprises 15 residues. CDR3 amino acids: CASSGQGARSDIQYF. The CDR3 nucleotides read TGTGCCAGCAGTGGACAGGGGGCGCGTTCGGACATTCAGTACTTC.